The 4 T cell receptor beta chains below come from one sample, sequenced in a study of cytomegalovirus exposure and HLA in healthy donors. A multiplex PCR was run with 60 Vbeta primers and 13 Jbeta primers. Assay: immunoSEQ multiplex PCR; the TCRdb copy retains only in-frame clones and omits some. The sample has approximately 150,000 clones, around 77% seen once; the top ten hold roughly 1.5%. The specimen sequenced was PBMCs. These TCRs come from a man aged 40-49 years in good health and CMV-seronegative.

The chain carries TRBV9 and TRBJ2-2; 7 bases match TRBD2. This CDR3 region has 15 residues. Unmatched junction bases numbered 6, after V lost 4 bases and J lost 3 bases. CDR1 and CDR2 (germline): SGDLS, YYNGEE. The CDR3 region is CASSLGEGYTGELFF. The CDR3 coding sequence is TGTGCCAGCAGCCTGGGGGAGGGCTACACCGGGGAGCTGTTTTTT. The variable domain in full, with the rest retrieved from reference TRBV9 and TRBJ2-2, is DSGVTQTPKHLITATGQRVTLRCSPRSGDLSVYWYQQSLDQGLQFLIQYYNGEERAKGNILERFSAQQFPDLHSELNLSSLELGDSALYFCASSLGEGYTGELFFGEGSRLTVL.

V gene TRBV2 combines with J gene TRBJ2-1; D is possibly TRBD2 (5 bases). V gave up 0 bases and J gave up 6 bases, with 9 bases separating them. This CDR3 spans 14 amino acids. Germline CDR1 is SNHLY and CDR2 is FYNNEI. This CDR3 reads CASSEASGSNEQFF. In nucleotides, the CDR3 is TGTGCCAGCAGTGAAGCGAGTGGGAGCAATGAGCAGTTCTTC.

V gene TRBV6-4 combines with J gene TRBJ2-7, with 8 bases identical to TRBD1. The germline V gene has CDR1 MRHNA and CDR2 SNTAGT. V was pared by 4 bases and J by 9 bases, with 5 bases of the junction left unmatched. CDR3 length: 12 amino acids. The CDR3 reads CASSGDRFSQYV. The CDR3 nucleotides read TGTGCCAGCAGTGGGGACAGGTTCTCGCAGTACGTC.

The chain employs TRBV10-3 and TRBJ2-1; 7 bases are shared with TRBD2. Germline V lookup: CDR1 ENHRY, CDR2 SYGVKD. The trim removed 0 bases at V and 4 bases at J, leaving 3 bases unmatched. The CDR3 runs 15 residues. The CDR3 DNA sequence: TGTGCCATCAGTGAGTCCCCGGGAGGATACAATGAGCAGTTCTTC. Protein: CAISESPGGYNEQFF.